This T cell receptor (beta chain) originates from a study of T cell changes during pregnancy in multiple sclerosis. CDR1 MNHEY and CDR2 SMNVEV come from the germline V gene (reference sequence). The V and J ends lost 5 bases and 1 base respectively, with 9 bases between them. The CDR3 length is 14 residues. The assay was immunoSEQ multiplex PCR, and TCRdb's table has in-frame clones only and misses some. The sample carries 45,000 or so clones, about 91% recorded once. A single count supports this clone. The chain joins TRBV27 to TRBJ1-5; D is unresolved. This TCR came from a female donor with multiple sclerosis, enrolled in a pregnancy study. This specimen was CD8+ T cells from peripheral blood mononuclear cells, taken after pregnancy. The CDR3 protein is CASSQDKSNQPQHF. DNA for the CDR3: TGTGCCAGCAGTCAAGACAAGAGCAATCAGCCCCAGCATTTT.